The clone carrying this T cell receptor beta chain was found a few times. What it recognizes is unknown. These data originate in a study of early T cells in non-severe SARS-CoV-2 infection. Study-wide context: Sequencing input comprised bulk RNA from unsorted whole blood; chain pairing was not available. Findings of the study overall: The VDJdb matching leaned toward anti-spike CD8 responses and overlooked private and CD4 specificities.

Each cDNA molecule carried a unique molecular identifier. TCRdb recomputed calls from the 5' RACE reads with MiXCR, one row per CDR3 protein. Of some 50,000 distinct CDR3 sequences in the sample, about 10% are singletons; the top ten hold roughly 4.7%. The material sequenced was whole blood. The TCR originated in an adult who was a healthcare worker with PCR-confirmed SARS-CoV-2 infection or an uninfected control (not recorded which).

CDR3 coding DNA: TGTGCCAGCTCACCAAGCCTAGCGGGGCGAGAGACCCAGTACTTC. It yields the protein CASSPSLAGRETQYF. The chain joins TRBV18 to TRBJ2-5; 9 bases map to TRBD2. The V gene's germline CDR1 is KGHSH and CDR2 LQKENI. V was pared by 2 bases and J by 4 bases, with 5 bases of the junction left unmatched. CDR3 length: 15 amino acids.